What follows are 27 T cell receptor beta chains derived from one specimen sequenced in a study of T cells after yellow fever vaccination. One entry per CDR3 protein results from TCRdb running MiXCR on the 5' RACE reads. The sample holds some 560,000 distinct CDR3 sequences, roughly a fifth seen once. This sample comprised PBMCs, obtained 15 days after the yellow fever booster vaccination. These receptors originate from a man aged 25 to 40 who received the YFV17D yellow fever vaccine.

The V gene is TRBV20-1, the J gene TRBJ2-5; unclear D gene. Germline V gives CDR1 DFQATT, CDR2 SNEGSKA (reference sequence). The CDR3 length is 10 residues. V was pared by 4 bases and J by 4 bases, with 4 bases between. The CDR3, as DNA: TGCAGTGCTATCAGAGAGACCCAGTACTTC. It translates to CSAIRETQYF.

This clonotype was seen many times. The chain recombines TRBV5-1 with TRBJ2-7; D might be TRBD1 (6 bases). The CDR3 is made up of 9 amino acids. Germline CDR1 and CDR2: SGHRS and YFSETQ. V was cut by 9 bases and J by 6 bases, with 7 bases left in between. The CDR3 DNA follows: TGCGCCAAGGGGGTCGAGCAGTACTTC. Translated: CAKGVEQYF.

This clonotype was observed many times. The J gene is TRBJ2-1, the V gene TRBV29-1; 14 positions match TRBD2. CDR1 is SQVTM, CDR2 ANQGSEA, per germline. The CDR3 has 15 residues. The trim removed 1 base at V and 8 bases at J, leaving 4 bases unmatched. In DNA form, the CDR3 reads TGCAGCGTTGAAGGGGGACTAGCGGGAGCAGATGAGCAGTTCTTC. It codes for CSVEGGLAGADEQFF.

The rearrangement uses TRBV20-1 and TRBJ2-1; 8 bases align to TRBD2. Trimming removed 0 bases from V and 2 bases from J; junction bases left unmatched: 6. The CDR3 consists of 16 residues. CDR1 is DFQATT, CDR2 SNEGSKA, per germline (reference sequence). Here the CDR3 DNA reads TGCAGTGCTAGAGACCTAGTGACTAGCGCCTACAATGAGCAGTTCTTC. It codes for CSARDLVTSAYNEQFF.

The rearrangement joins TRBV7-9 to TRBJ1-4, with unresolved D. Germline V gene data show CDR1 as SEHNR and CDR2 as FQNEAQ (reference sequence). The V end was cut by 7 bases, the J end by 4 bases, with 13 bases between. CDR3 length: 14 amino acids. The CDR3, as DNA: TGTGCCAGCACCCTTGACGGGAATAATGAAAAACTGTTTTTT. Translated, it gives CASTLDGNNEKLFF.

This clonotype was seen only a few times. The CDR3 region is CASSSYQTSGYNEQFF. The CDR3 DNA is TGCGCCAGCAGCTCCTATCAGACTAGCGGGTACAATGAGCAGTTCTTC. V and J are TRBV5-1 and TRBJ2-1; 10 nucleotides agree with TRBD2. Trimming at V came to 3 bases and at J to 4 bases, leaving 7 bases not matched to a gene. Germline V CDR1 and CDR2: SGHRS, YFSETQ. This CDR3 spans 16 amino acids. The variable domain in full, completed from reference TRBV5-1 and TRBJ2-1, reads KAGVTQTPRYLIKTRGQQVTLSCSPISGHRSVSWYQQTPGQGLQFLFEYFSETQRNKGNFPGRFSGRQFSNSRSEMNVSTLELGDSALYLCASSSYQTSGYNEQFFGPGTRLTVL.

This clonotype has more than one count but fewer than ten. The gene calls are TRBV25-1 and TRBJ2-6, with a tentative D call TRBD1 (6 bases). Trimming removed 3 bases from V and 0 bases from J, with 18 bases in between. This CDR3 contains 19 residues. Germline assignment: CDR1 MGHDK and CDR2 SYGVNS. The CDR3 bases are TGTGCCAGCAGTGAGAGTAGACAGGAGCCCCTCTCTGGGGCCAACGTCCTGACTTTC. This codes for CASSESRQEPLSGANVLTF. Combining the CDR3 with reference TRBV25-1 and TRBJ2-6 gives the whole variable domain EADIYQTPRYLVIGTGKKITLECSQTMGHDKMYWYQQDPGMELHLIHYSYGVNSTEKGDLSSESTVSRIRTEHFPLTLESARPSHTSQYLCASSESRQEPLSGANVLTFGAGSRLTVL.

This clonotype was recorded many times. CDR3 nucleotides: TGCAGTGCTCAACGGGCCCCCACGCTTAATGAGCAGTTCTTC. It codes for CSAQRAPTLNEQFF. The gene calls are TRBV20-1 and TRBJ2-1; no clear D. The germline CDR1 and CDR2 sequences are DFQATT and SNEGSKA (reference sequence). CDR3 length: 14 amino acids. Trimming took 5 bases from V and 7 from J, leaving 18 bases between them.

This clonotype showed up just a few times. This chain connects TRBV20-1 to TRBJ2-7, with D hard to call. CDR1 and CDR2 (germline): DFQATT, SNEGSKA (reference sequence). Trimming shortened V by 6 bases and J by 2 bases, and 14 bases separated the two germline ends. This CDR3 contains 13 residues. The CDR3, as DNA: TGCAGTGCAAATACCCCTTCCACCTACGAGCAGTACTTC. Protein: CSANTPSTYEQYF.

The chain combines TRBV20-1 with TRBJ2-1; 7 nucleotides align to TRBD1. Per germline, CDR1 DFQATT and CDR2 SNEGSKA (reference sequence). With 6 bases clipped from V and 4 bases from J, the junction kept 6 bases outside the gene matches. The CDR3 has 13 amino acids. CDR3 protein: CSATQGSYNEQFF. The CDR3 region has the DNA TGCAGTGCCACACAGGGGTCGTACAATGAGCAGTTCTTC.

The sample holds a few counts of this clonotype. The chain joins TRBV18 to TRBJ2-1; tentatively, D is TRBD2 (6 bases). Germline CDR1 KGHSH, CDR2 LQKENI. V was shortened by 1 base and J by 15 bases, with 13 bases between the two germline ends. This CDR3 has 12 residues. The chain's CDR3 is CASSPQGAGRFF. The CDR3 coding sequence is TGTGCCAGCTCACCACAGGGCGCGGGAAGGTTCTTC.

This rearrangement joins TRBV6-5 to TRBJ2-3, with D uncertain. Trimming shortened V by 1 base and J by 0 bases, and 11 bases separated the two germline ends. CDR1 and CDR2 from the germline V gene are MNHEY and SVGAGI. The CDR3 is 16 amino acids. The CDR3 loop is CASSYFGKTSTDTQYF. CDR3 nucleotide sequence: TGTGCCAGCAGTTACTTCGGCAAAACTAGCACAGATACGCAGTATTTT.

There are a few counts of this clonotype. The V gene is TRBV5-1, the J gene TRBJ2-3, with D possibly matching TRBD1 (5 bases). This CDR3 is 15 amino acids long. CDR1 SGHRS and CDR2 YFSETQ come from the germline V gene. V dropped 0 bases and J dropped 6 bases, with 14 bases sitting between them. In nucleotides, the CDR3 is TGCGCCAGCAGCTTGGAAGGGGTGAATGTGGATACGCAGTATTTT. Its translation: CASSLEGVNVDTQYF.

This clonotype has a count of ten or more. The chain uses TRBV7-2 and TRBJ2-1; 7 bases are shared with TRBD2. Trimming removed 5 bases from V and 10 bases from J; junction bases left unmatched: 11. CDR1 SGHTA and CDR2 FQGNSA come from the germline V gene. The CDR3 is 14 residues long. Here the CDR3 DNA reads TGTGCCAGCAGCCTCACGGGAGGCGGGACGGAGCAGTTCTTC. Protein sequence: CASSLTGGGTEQFF.

Only a few counts were recorded for this clonotype. V is TRBV5-4 and J is TRBJ2-5; no definite D call. The length of the CDR3 is 15 residues. Germline values: CDR1 SGHNT, CDR2 YYREEE (reference sequence). Deletions cut 4 bases from V and 3 bases from J, with 16 bases between. For the CDR3, the DNA is TGTGCCAGCAGCCGACAATTTAAGGGCGAAGAGACCCAGTACTTC. The encoded protein is CASSRQFKGEETQYF.

The J gene is TRBJ2-1, the V gene TRBV20-1; no clear D gene. This CDR3 spans 14 amino acids. V was trimmed by 0 bases and J by 7 bases, leaving 13 bases between them. CDR1 and CDR2 (germline): DFQATT, SNEGSKA (reference sequence). CDR3 bases: TGCAGTGCTAGAGATCCCCGGACGGTAAATGAGCAGTTCTTC. It codes for CSARDPRTVNEQFF.

In this sample, this clonotype turned up a few times. The chain recombines TRBV12-3 or TRBV12-4 with TRBJ2-1, with D unclear. The CDR3 consists of 14 residues. V was clipped by 5 bases and J by 6 bases, with 14 bases between them. The chain's CDR3 is CASSTGPLPNEQFF. As DNA, the CDR3 is TGTGCCAGCAGTACGGGTCCTCTCCCCAATGAGCAGTTCTTC.

The chain combines TRBV7-9 with TRBJ2-7, with 11 bases identical to TRBD2. Germline-derived CDR1 and CDR2 are SEHNR and FQNEAQ (reference sequence). The CDR3 spans 16 residues. V trimming: 5 bases; J trimming: 4 bases; junction bases outside the gene matches: 10. The CDR3: CASSPPTSGSGYEQYF. CDR3 coding DNA: TGTGCCAGCAGCCCTCCCACTAGCGGGAGTGGGTACGAGCAGTACTTC.

Regarding this clonotype: A junction boundary mismatches the germline segment, possibly from a read error. This chain links TRBV28 with TRBJ2-3, with TRBD2 identical over 8 bases. Germline values: CDR1 MDHEN, CDR2 SYDVKM. This CDR3 region has 15 residues. This chain's CDR3 is CTSSPGGALTDTQYF. The CDR3 DNA reads as TGTACCAGCAGCCCCGGGGGGGCGCTGACAGATACGCAGTATTTT.

This clonotype was detected a few times. The rearrangement uses TRBV7-8 and TRBJ2-1; D gene ambiguous. Germline lookup yields CDR1 SGHVS and CDR2 FQNEAQ. The V and J ends lost 3 bases and 13 bases respectively, with 13 bases between them. The CDR3 has 12 amino acids. CDR3 residues: CASSLAPLIQFF. The DNA of the CDR3 is TGTGCCAGCAGCTTGGCCCCTTTGATACAGTTCTTC.

A few counts support this clonotype. DNA for the CDR3: TGTGCCAGCAGTTACGAAGTGTACGGCTCCAATGAGCAGTTCTTC. It yields the protein CASSYEVYGSNEQFF. The chain employs TRBV6-5 and TRBJ2-1; no firm D call. Germline V gives CDR1 MNHEY, CDR2 SVGAGI. Trimming pared 2 bases from V and 6 bases from J, leaving 14 bases between. This CDR3 is built from 15 residues.

This clonotype came up a few times. The rearrangement joins TRBV4-2 to TRBJ2-7; D unresolved. V shed 2 bases and J shed 1 base, with 9 bases lying between them. This CDR3 is built from 14 residues. Germline V gene data show CDR1 as LGHNA and CDR2 as YNFKEQ. CDR3 DNA: TGTGCCAGCAGCCAAATTACAGAATCCTACGAGCAGTACTTC. The encoded protein is CASSQITESYEQYF.

This clonotype was seen once. CDR3 bases: TGTGCCAGTAGTGTCGACAGCTATCAGCCCCAGCATTTT. Protein: CASSVDSYQPQHF. The rearrangement links TRBV19 to TRBJ1-5; tentative D call: TRBD1 (5 bases). V was shortened by 5 bases and J by 5 bases, with 10 bases between the two germline ends. The CDR3 covers 13 residues. Germline values: CDR1 LNHDA, CDR2 SQIVND (reference sequence).

This clonotype has just a few counts. The gene calls are TRBV15 and TRBJ1-6; no clear D gene. V was cut by 0 bases and J by 1 base, with 13 bases left in between. The germline CDR1 and CDR2 sequences are LNHNV and YYDKDF (reference sequence). The CDR3 consists of 18 residues. The DNA of the CDR3 is TGTGCCACCAGCAGAGATCCCTCGGGCACGTCCTATAATTCACCCCTCCACTTT. This codes for CATSRDPSGTSYNSPLHF.

This clonotype was observed many times. The chain carries TRBV30 and TRBJ2-3; D is unresolved. From germline, CDR1 is GTSNPN and CDR2 SVGIG (reference sequence). V lost 1 base and J lost 0, with 5 bases in between. This CDR3 is 13 amino acids long. The CDR3: CAWSGPSTDTQYF. In DNA, the CDR3 is TGTGCCTGGAGTGGTCCAAGCACAGATACGCAGTATTTT.

The V gene is TRBV15, the J gene TRBJ2-6; TRBD2 aligns across 7 bases. Germline V gene sequence: CDR1 LNHNV, CDR2 YYDKDF (reference sequence). With 4 bases clipped from V and 2 bases from J, the junction kept 5 bases outside the gene matches. The CDR3 loop spans 16 amino acids. CDR3 residues: CATSTGGGAGANVLTF. As DNA, the CDR3 is TGTGCCACCAGCACCGGGGGAGGGGCTGGGGCCAACGTCCTGACTTTC.

On this clonotype itself: The junction departs from the called germline gene at one end, perhaps through a read error. The rearrangement links TRBV7-7 to TRBJ2-5; 11 bases are a match to TRBD1. The CDR3 covers 17 residues. Germline V gene sequence: CDR1 SSHAT, CDR2 FNYEAQ (reference sequence). CDR3 coding DNA: TGTGCTAGCAGCTTAGCAGGCCGGACAGGGGGCGGGGAGACCCAGTACTTC. Residues: CASSLAGRTGGGETQYF.